This TCR beta chain is drawn from a study of post-analysis software for immune sequencing data. Study outcomes and limitations: Controls significantly exceeded multiple sclerosis patients in normalized Chao1 diversity. Patients used several TRBV segments, including TRBV5-6, TRBV5-1 and TRBV20-1, more often than controls.

Germline values: CDR1 SGDLS, CDR2 YYNGEE. V was clipped by 5 bases and J by 1 base; unmatched bases: 11. There are 16 residues in the CDR3. Unique-molecular-identifier-tagged TCR beta cDNA libraries were used. TCRdb re-called the PCR reads with MiXCR, one entry per CDR3 protein. The data contain about 770,000 distinct CDR3 sequences, 35% to 55% of them seen just once; the ten biggest clones take up 4.9%. Remarks on this clonotype: The antigen remains undetermined.

The chain employs TRBV9 and TRBJ1-1; 7 positions match TRBD1. Sequencing was performed on blood. The TCR originated in a girl under 18 with multiple sclerosis. The CDR3 coding sequence is TGTGCCAGCAGGGTCGGGCCACAGGGGACGAACACTGAAGCTTTCTTT. Encoded protein: CASRVGPQGTNTEAFF.